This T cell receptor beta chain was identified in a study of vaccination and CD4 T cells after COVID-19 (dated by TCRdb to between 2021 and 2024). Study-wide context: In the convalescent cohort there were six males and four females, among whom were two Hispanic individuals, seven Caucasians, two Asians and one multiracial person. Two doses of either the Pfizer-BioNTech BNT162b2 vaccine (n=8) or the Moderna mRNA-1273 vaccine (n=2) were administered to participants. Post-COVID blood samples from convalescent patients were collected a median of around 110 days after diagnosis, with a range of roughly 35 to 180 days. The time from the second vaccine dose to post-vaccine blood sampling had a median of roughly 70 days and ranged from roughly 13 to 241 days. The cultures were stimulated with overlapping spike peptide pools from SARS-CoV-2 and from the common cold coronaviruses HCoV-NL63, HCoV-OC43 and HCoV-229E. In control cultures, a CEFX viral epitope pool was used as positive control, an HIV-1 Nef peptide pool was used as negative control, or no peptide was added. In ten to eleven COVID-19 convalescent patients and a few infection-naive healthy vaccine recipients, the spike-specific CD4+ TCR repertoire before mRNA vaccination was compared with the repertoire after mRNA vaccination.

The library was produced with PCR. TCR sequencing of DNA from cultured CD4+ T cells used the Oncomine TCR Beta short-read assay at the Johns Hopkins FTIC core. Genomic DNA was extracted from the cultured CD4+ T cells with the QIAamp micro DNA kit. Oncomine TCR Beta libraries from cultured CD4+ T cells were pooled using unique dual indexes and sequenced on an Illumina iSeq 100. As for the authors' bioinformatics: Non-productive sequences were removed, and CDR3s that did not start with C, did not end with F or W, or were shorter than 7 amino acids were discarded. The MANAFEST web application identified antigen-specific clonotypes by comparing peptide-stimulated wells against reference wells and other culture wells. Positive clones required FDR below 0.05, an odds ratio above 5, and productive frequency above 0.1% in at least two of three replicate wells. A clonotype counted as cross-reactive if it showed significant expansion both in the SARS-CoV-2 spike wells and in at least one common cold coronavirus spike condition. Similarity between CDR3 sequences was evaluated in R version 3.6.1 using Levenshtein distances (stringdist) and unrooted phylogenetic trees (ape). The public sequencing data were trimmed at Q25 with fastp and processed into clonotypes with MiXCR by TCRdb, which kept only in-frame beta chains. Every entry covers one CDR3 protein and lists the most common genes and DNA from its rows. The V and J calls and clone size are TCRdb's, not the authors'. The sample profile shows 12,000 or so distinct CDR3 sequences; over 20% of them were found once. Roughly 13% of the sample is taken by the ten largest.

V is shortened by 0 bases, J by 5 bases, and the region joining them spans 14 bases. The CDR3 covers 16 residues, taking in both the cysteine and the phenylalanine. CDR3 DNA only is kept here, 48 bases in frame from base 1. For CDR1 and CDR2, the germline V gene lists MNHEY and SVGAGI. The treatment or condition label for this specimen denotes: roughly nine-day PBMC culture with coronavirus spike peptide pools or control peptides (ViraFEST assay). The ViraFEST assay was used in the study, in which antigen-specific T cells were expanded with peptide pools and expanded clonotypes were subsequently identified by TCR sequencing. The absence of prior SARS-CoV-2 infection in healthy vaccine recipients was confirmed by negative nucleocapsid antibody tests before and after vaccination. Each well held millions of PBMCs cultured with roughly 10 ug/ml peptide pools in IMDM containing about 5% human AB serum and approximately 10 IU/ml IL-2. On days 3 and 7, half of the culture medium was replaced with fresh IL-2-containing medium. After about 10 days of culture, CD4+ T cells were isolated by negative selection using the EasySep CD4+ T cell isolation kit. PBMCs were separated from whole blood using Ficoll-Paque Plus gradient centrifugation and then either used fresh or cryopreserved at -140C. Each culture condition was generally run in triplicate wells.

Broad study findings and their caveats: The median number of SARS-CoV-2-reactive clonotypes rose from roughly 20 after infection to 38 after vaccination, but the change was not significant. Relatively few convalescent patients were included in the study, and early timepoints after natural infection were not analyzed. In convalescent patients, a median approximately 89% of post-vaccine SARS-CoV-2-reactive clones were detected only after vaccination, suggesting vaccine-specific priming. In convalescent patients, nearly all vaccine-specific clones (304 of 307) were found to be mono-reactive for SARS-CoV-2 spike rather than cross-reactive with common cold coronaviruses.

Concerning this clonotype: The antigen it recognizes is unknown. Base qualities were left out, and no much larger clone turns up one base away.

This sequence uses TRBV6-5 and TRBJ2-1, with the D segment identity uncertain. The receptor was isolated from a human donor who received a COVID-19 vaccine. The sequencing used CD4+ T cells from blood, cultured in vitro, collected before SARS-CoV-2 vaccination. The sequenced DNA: TGTGCCAGCAGTTACTCCTATCAGTTCTTGGACAATGAGCAGTTCTTC. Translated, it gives CASSYSYQFLDNEQFF.